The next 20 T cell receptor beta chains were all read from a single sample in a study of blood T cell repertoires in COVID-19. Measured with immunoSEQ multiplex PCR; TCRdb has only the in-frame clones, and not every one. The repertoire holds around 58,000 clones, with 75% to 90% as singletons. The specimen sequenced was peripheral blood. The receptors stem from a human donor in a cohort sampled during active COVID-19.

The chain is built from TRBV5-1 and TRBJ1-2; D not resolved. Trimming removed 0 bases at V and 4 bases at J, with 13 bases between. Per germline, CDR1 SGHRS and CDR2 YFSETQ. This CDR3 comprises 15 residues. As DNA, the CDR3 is TGCGCCAGCAGCTTGGCAGGAGGATCGATCTATGGCTACACCTTC. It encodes CASSLAGGSIYGYTF.

The chain's CDR3 is CASRSHGQETQYF. In DNA form, the CDR3 reads TGTGCCAGTAGGAGTCATGGTCAAGAGACCCAGTACTTC. The J gene is TRBJ2-5, the V gene TRBV19, with D hard to call. The CDR3 spans 13 residues. From germline, CDR1 is LNHDA and CDR2 SQIVND (reference sequence). V shed 6 bases and J shed 2 bases, with 10 bases lying between them.

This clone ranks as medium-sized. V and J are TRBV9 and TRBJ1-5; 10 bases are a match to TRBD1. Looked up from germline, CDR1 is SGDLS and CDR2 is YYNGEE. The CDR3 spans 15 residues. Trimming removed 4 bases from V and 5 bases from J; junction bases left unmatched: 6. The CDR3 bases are TGTGCCAGCAGCCCGTCGACAGGGGGCTATCAGCCCCAGCATTTT. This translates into CASSPSTGGYQPQHF.

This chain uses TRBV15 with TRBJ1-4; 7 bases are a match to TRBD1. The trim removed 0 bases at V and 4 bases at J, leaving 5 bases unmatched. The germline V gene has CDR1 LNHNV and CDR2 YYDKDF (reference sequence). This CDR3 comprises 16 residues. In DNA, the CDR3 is TGTGCCACCAGCAGAGAACAGGGGCGGGGTAATGAAAAACTGTTTTTT. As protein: CATSREQGRGNEKLFF.

In DNA, the CDR3 is TGTGCCAGCAGCCTTAGGACAGAGAGCATTCAGTACTTC. Translation: CASSLRTESIQYF. The V gene is TRBV7-9, the J gene TRBJ2-4, with D maybe TRBD1 (6 bases). V lost 5 bases to trimming and J lost 9 bases, with 14 bases between them. Germline CDR1 SEHNR, CDR2 FQNEAQ (reference sequence). The CDR3 runs 13 residues.

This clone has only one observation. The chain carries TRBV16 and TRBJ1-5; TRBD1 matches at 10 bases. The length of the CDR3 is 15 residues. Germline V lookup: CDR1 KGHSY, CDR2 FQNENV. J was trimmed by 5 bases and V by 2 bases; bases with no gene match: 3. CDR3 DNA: TGTGCCAGCAGCCAACACGGACAGGGGGATCAGCCCCAGCATTTT. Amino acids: CASSQHGQGDQPQHF.

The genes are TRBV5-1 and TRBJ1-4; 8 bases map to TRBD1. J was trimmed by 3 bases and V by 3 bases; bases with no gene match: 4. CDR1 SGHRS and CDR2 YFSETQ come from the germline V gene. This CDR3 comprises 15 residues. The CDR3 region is CASSSGGMANEKLFF. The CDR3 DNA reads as TGCGCCAGCAGCTCAGGGGGCATGGCTAATGAAAAACTGTTTTTT.

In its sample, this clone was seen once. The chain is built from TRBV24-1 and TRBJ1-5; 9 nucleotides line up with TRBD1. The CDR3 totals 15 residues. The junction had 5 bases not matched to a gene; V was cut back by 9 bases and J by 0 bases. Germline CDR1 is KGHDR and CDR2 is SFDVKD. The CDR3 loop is CATDPGQGSNQPQHF. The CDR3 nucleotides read TGTGCCACCGACCCGGGACAGGGTAGCAATCAGCCCCAGCATTTT.

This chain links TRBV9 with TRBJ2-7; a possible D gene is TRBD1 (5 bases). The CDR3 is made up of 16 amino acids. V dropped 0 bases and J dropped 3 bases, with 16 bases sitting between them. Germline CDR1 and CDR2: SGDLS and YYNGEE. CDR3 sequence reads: CASSVGLPGNGYEQYF. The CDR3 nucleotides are TGTGCCAGCAGCGTAGGACTTCCAGGGAACGGCTACGAGCAGTACTTC. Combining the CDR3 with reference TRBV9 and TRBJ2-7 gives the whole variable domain DSGVTQTPKHLITATGQRVTLRCSPRSGDLSVYWYQQSLDQGLQFLIQYYNGEERAKGNILERFSAQQFPDLHSELNLSSLELGDSALYFCASSVGLPGNGYEQYFGPGTRLTVT.

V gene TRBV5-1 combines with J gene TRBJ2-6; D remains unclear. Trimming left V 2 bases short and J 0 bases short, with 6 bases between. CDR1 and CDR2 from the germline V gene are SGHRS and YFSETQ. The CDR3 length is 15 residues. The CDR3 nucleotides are TGCGCCAGCAGCTTAACATACTCTGGGGCCAACGTCCTGACTTTC. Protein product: CASSLTYSGANVLTF.

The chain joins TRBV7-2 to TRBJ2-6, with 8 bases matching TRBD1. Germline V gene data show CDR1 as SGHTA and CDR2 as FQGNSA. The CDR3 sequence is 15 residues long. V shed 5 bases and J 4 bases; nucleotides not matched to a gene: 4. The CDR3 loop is CASSQGARGANVLTF. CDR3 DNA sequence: TGTGCCAGCAGCCAGGGGGCCAGAGGGGCCAACGTCCTGACTTTC.

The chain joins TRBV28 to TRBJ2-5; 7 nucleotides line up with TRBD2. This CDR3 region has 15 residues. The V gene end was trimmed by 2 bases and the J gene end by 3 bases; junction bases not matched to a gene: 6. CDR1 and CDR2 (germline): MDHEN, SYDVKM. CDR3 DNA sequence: TGTGCCAGCAGTTTAGGAAGGGCGGGGGAAGAGACCCAGTACTTC. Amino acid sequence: CASSLGRAGEETQYF.

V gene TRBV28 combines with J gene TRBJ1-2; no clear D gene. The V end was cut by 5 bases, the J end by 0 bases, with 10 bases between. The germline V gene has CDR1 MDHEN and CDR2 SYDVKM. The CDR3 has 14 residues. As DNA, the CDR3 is TGTGCCAGCAGTGGCCCCGACTCTAACTATGGCTACACCTTC. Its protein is CASSGPDSNYGYTF.

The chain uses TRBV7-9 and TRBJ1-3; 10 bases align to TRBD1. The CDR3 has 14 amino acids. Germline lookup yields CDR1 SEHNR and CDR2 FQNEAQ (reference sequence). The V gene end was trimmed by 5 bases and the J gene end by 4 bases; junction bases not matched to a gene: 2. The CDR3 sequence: CASSTGQGGNTIYF. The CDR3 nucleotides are TGTGCCAGCAGCACGGGACAGGGGGGAAACACCATATATTTT.

The CDR3 coding sequence is TGTGCCAGCAGCCCCCGGGTCCGGGTGGCCTACGAGCAGTACTTC. Translation: CASSPRVRVAYEQYF. This chain uses TRBV11-2 with TRBJ2-7; D gene unclear. The V end was cut by 5 bases, the J end by 2 bases, with 16 bases between. Germline values: CDR1 SGHAT, CDR2 FQNNGV. This CDR3 spans 15 amino acids.

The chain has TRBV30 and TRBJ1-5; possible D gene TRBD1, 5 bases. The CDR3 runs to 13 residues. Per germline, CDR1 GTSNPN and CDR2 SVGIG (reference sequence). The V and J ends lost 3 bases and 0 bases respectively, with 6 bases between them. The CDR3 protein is CAWRGLSNQPQHF. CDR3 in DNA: TGTGCCTGGAGGGGACTTAGCAATCAGCCCCAGCATTTT.

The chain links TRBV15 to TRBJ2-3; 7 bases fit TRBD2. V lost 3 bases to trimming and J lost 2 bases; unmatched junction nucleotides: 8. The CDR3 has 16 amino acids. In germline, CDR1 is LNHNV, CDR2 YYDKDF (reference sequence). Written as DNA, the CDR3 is TGTGCCACCAGCAGTGAACCAGCGGGGACCACAGATACGCAGTATTTT. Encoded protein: CATSSEPAGTTDTQYF.

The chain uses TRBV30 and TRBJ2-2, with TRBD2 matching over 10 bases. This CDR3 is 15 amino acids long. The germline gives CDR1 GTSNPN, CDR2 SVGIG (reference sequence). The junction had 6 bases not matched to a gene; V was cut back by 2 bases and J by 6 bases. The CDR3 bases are TGTGCCTGGAGTCCAACTAGCGGGGTCCCCGGGGAGCTGTTTTTT. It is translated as CAWSPTSGVPGELFF.

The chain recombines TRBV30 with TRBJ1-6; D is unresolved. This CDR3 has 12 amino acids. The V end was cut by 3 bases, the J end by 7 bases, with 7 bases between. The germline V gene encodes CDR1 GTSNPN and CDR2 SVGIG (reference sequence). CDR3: CAWRASNSPLHF. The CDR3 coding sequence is TGTGCCTGGAGAGCCTCCAATTCACCCCTCCACTTT.

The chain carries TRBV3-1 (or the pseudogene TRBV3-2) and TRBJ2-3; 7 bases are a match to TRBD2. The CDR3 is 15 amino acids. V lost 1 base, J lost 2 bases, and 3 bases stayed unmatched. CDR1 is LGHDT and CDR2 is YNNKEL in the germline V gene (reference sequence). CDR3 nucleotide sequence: TGTGCCAGCAGCCAAGGGACTAGGACCACAGATACGCAGTATTTT. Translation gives CASSQGTRTTDTQYF.